The clone carrying this T cell receptor (beta chain) was picked up many times. Its specificity is unknown. V lost 1 base, J lost 9 bases, and 9 bases stayed unmatched. The length of the CDR3 is 15 residues. Germline CDR1 reads SGHTA; CDR2 reads FQGNSA. TCRdb passed the reads through MiXCR, listing each CDR3 protein once. Among a few hundred thousand distinct CDR3 sequences listed, over 15% were seen once. This specimen comes from a study of T cell repertoires in cytomegalovirus infection. Study summary: Indicated by public TCR beta signatures were CMV infection and matching HLA type. Findings and limits, study-wide: HLA-C-restricted CMV clonotypes gave the most frequent clonotype in two of eight donors.

Source material: CD8+ T cells from PBMCs. The J gene is TRBJ2-1, the V gene TRBV7-2, with TRBD2 matching over 7 bases. The clonotype originates from a human donor in good health (CMV status not recorded). Some clones in this sample may be carry-over from other donors' samples. DNA of the CDR3: TGTGCCAGCAGCTTAGTGGGCGGGGGTCGACGTGAGCAGTTCTTC. This encodes CASSLVGGGRREQFF.